This T cell receptor beta chain was identified during a study of T cell responses to AZD1222 COVID-19 vaccine. CDR1 LGHNA and CDR2 YNFKEQ come from the germline V gene. CDR3 length equals 17 residues. Trimming removed 1 base from V and 6 bases from J, with 22 bases in between. Method: immunoSEQ multiplex PCR; TCRdb's copy keeps in-frame clones and lacks some. The table has roughly 120,000 clones, 91% seen once; the top ten hold around 7.5%. Material: peripheral blood, obtained on day 0 of AZD1222 vaccination. The rearrangement uses TRBV4-2 and TRBJ2-7; TRBD1 is a possible D gene (6 bases). This receptor was obtained from an adult in good health. CDR3 in DNA: TGTGCCAGCAGCCAAGTGGGTAGCGCAGGGGCACCCTTCGAGCAGTACTTC. Translating gives CASSQVGSAGAPFEQYF.